The sequence of this T cell receptor beta chain was determined in a study of CD8+CD57+ T cells in acquired aplastic anemia (dated by TCRdb to the late 2010s). For the study in its entirety: A mean of roughly 3.2 ug of DNA, ranging from 0.2 to 27.4 ug, was extracted from sorted CD4+ and CD8+ cells. CD8+CD57+ expansion was defined as frequency above the mean frequency observed in healthy subjects. The paper as a whole reports these results and caveats: Although 25 to 30 CD8+ CDR3 sequences were shared by patients and controls, these sequences appeared highly expressed in patients and within the immunodominant clones of patients. No significant difference in CD8+ Simpson's diversity was found between patients and healthy controls (P=0.060).

On this clonotype itself: This receptor's antigen is unknown. Within one base of it there is no much larger clone, and no base qualities were kept.

The cysteine opens and the phenylalanine closes a CDR3 of 15 amino acids. Of the read, only the CDR3 DNA is kept; its 45 bases are in frame from base 1. V is trimmed back by 0 bases and J by 7 bases, and the junction contains 3 bases that no gene match accounts for. Taken from the germline V gene, the CDR1 and CDR2 loops are LGHNA and YSLEER. Expansion of CD8+CD57+ cells had been shown by flow cytometry in the patients chosen for sequencing. Every patient had a diagnosis of severe acquired aplastic anemia based on International Study of Aplastic Anemia and Agranulocytosis and Camitta criteria. No therapy had been received by the patients at the time of blood sampling. TCR repertoires of sorted CD4+ and CD8+ blood T cells from severe aplastic anemia patients and healthy subjects were deep-sequenced in the study. Patients were enrolled in the USA under clinicaltrials.gov protocols 00001620, 01623167, 00001397, 00071045, 00081523 and 00961064. Ficoll-Paque density gradient centrifugation was used to isolate peripheral blood mononuclear cells. Before DNA was extracted, CD4+ and CD8+ T cells were sorted using either FACS or magnetic beads.

TCR beta VDJ combination and CDR3 sequence profiling used genomic DNA as the template. TCR repertoire sequencing was run on an Illumina HiSeq 2000. Regarding the original processing steps: Repertoire assessment relied on Simpson's diversity index, CDR3 size and DJ length profiles, and TRBV/TRBJ rearrangement plots. The most abundant DNA sequence in the deep sequencing data was taken as the immunodominant clone. CDR3 amino acid sequences were screened for sharing across subjects and were compared with published repertoires and the VDJdb database. TCRdb's own reprocessing of the public reads used fastp at Q25 and MiXCR and kept productive beta chains. Each entry merges the rows of one CDR3 protein and shows their most common DNA and genes. TCRdb, rather than the study authors, made the V and J calls. The sample data list 150,000 to 200,000 distinct CDR3 sequences, and roughly 48% of these were observed just once. The top ten clonotypes cover 0.85% to 1.2% of the sample.

The sequence was obtained from a human donor with aplastic anemia. The chain is assembled from TRBV4-3 and TRBJ1-6; 7 middle bases align to TRBD1. The source material was sorted CD4+, CD8+, or CD8+CD57+ T cells (not recorded which) from PBMCs. The CDR3 region: CASSQEGQLNSPLHF. The sequence in DNA is TGCGCCAGCAGCCAAGAGGGACAGCTGAATTCACCCCTCCACTTT.